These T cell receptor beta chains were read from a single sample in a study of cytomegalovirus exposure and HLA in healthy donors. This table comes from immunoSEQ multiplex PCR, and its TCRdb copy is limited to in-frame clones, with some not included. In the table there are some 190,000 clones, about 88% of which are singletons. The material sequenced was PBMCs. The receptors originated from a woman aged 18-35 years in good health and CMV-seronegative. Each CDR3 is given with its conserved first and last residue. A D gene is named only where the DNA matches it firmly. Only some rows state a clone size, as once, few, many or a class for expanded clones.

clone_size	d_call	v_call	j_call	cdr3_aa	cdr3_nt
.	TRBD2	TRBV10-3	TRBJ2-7	CAISEIPGMLAGGTYEQYF	TGTGCCATCAGTGAAATCCCAGGGATGCTAGCGGGAGGTACCTACGAGCAGTACTTC
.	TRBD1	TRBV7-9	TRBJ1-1	CASSLQRDSDMNTEAFF	TGTGCCAGCAGCCTTCAGAGGGACAGCGACATGAACACTGAAGCTTTCTTT
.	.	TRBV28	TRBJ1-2	CASNGGGPGYTF	TGTGCCAGCAATGGGGGGGGACCTGGCTACACCTTC
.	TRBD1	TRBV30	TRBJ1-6	CAWSVLTGDNSPLHF	TGTGCCTGGAGTGTACTGACAGGGGATAATTCACCCCTCCACTTT
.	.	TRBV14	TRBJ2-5	CASSPGPGRQETQYF	TGTGCCAGCTCCCCTGGGCCAGGGCGGCAAGAGACCCAGTACTTC
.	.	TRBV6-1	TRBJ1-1	CASSESGVFGEAFF	TGTGCCAGCAGTGAATCAGGGGTTTTCGGGGAAGCTTTCTTT
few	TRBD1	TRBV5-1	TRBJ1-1	CASSSTGAATEAFF	TGCGCCAGCAGCTCGACAGGGGCGGCGACTGAAGCTTTCTTT
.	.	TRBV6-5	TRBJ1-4	CASRSGTLGGLFF	TGTGCCAGCAGGTCCGGGACTCTTGGGGGACTGTTTTTT
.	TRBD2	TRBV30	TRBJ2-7	CAWSRGVSYEQYF	TGTGCCTGGAGTCGGGGGGTCTCCTACGAGCAGTACTTC
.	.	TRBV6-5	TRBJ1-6	CASFGGTNSPLHF	TGTGCCAGCTTCGGGGGAACTAATTCACCCCTCCACTTT
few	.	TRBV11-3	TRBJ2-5	CASSLRGLQSGETQYF	TGTGCCAGCAGCTTACGTGGACTCCAATCAGGAGAGACCCAGTACTTC
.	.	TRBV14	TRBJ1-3	CASSQPGSSGNTIYF	TGTGCCAGCAGCCAGCCGGGGAGCTCTGGAAACACCATATATTTT
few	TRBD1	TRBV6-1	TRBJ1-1	CASRRQGAVEAFF	TGTGCCAGCAGACGACAGGGAGCGGTTGAAGCTTTCTTT
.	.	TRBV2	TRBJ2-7	CASSTTRNLDEQYF	TGTGCCAGCAGCACTACTAGAAATCTGGACGAGCAGTACTTC
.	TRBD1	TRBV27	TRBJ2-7	CASSRRALDRGSYEQYF	TGTGCCAGCAGCCGAAGGGCGCTTGACAGGGGATCCTACGAGCAGTACTTC
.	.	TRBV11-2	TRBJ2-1	CASSTRGFYNEQFF	TGTGCCAGCAGCACGCGGGGTTTCTACAATGAGCAGTTCTTC
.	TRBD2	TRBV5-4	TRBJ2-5	CASSLEGRGGARETQYF	TGTGCCAGCAGCTTGGAAGGGCGCGGGGGGGCGAGGGAGACCCAGTACTTC
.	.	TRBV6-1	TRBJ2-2	CASSTSMNTGELFF	TGTGCCAGCAGCACTAGCATGAACACCGGGGAGCTGTTTTTT
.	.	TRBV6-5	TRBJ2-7	CASSYLYEQYF	TGTGCCAGCAGTTACTTATACGAGCAGTACTTC
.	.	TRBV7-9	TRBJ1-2	CASSLDGPSYGYTF	TGTGCCAGCAGCTTAGATGGCCCCAGCTATGGCTACACCTTC
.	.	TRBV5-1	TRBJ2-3	CASSSTDTQYF	TGCGCCAGCAGCTCGACAGATACGCAGTATTTT
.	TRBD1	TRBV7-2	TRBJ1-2	CASSPDRGLYGYTF	TGTGCCAGCAGCCCCGACAGGGGGCTCTATGGCTACACCTTC
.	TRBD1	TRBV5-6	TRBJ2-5	CASSLRQGVKTQYF	TGTGCCAGCAGCTTGAGACAGGGGGTTAAGACCCAGTACTTC
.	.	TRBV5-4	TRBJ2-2	CASGQGVRELFF	TGTGCCAGCGGGCAAGGGGTCCGGGAGCTGTTTTTT
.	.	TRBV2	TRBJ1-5	CASNPDAGGYSNQPQHF	TGTGCCAGCAATCCCGACGCGGGGGGGTATAGCAATCAGCCCCAGCATTTT
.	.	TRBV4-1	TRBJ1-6	CASSQVAGGYSPLHF	TGCGCCAGCAGCCAAGTAGCGGGGGGCTATTCACCCCTCCACTTT
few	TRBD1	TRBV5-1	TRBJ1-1	CASSLQGARGTEAFF	TGCGCCAGCAGCCTACAGGGGGCGCGTGGAACTGAAGCTTTCTTT
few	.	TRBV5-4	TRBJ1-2	CASSLAYRTYGYTF	TGTGCCAGCAGCTTGGCCTACAGGACCTATGGCTACACCTTC
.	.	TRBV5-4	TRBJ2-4	CASSFRTDRDKNIQYF	TGTGCCAGCAGCTTTAGGACAGACCGCGACAAAAACATTCAGTACTTC
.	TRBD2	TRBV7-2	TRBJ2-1	CASSFLAGAYNEQFF	TGTGCCAGCAGCTTCCTAGCGGGAGCCTACAATGAGCAGTTCTTC
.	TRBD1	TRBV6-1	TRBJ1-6	CASSGGWTGYNSPLHF	TGTGCCAGCAGTGGGGGGTGGACAGGATATAATTCACCCCTCCACTTT
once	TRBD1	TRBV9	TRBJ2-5	CASSVEGTGQETQYF	TGTGCCAGCAGCGTAGAAGGGACAGGCCAAGAGACCCAGTACTTC
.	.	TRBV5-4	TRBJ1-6	CASSLMNLGGSPLHF	TGTGCCAGCAGCTTGATGAACTTAGGAGGTTCACCCCTCCACTTT
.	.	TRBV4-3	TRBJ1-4	CASSQEGRANEKLFF	TGCGCCAGCAGCCAAGAGGGCAGGGCAAATGAAAAACTGTTTTTT
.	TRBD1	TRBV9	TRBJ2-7	CASSPRSDREGEQYF	TGTGCCAGCAGCCCCCGATCGGACAGGGAAGGCGAGCAGTACTTC
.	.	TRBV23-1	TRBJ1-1	CASSQSRSGKGTPKGTEAFF	TGCGCCAGCAGTCAATCGAGAAGCGGTAAAGGGACACCAAAGGGCACTGAAGCTTTCTTT
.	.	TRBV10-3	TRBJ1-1	CATSGGDTEAFF	TGTGCCACCTCGGGGGGGGACACTGAAGCTTTCTTT
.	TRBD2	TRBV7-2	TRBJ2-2	CASSQRVGRDGELFF	TGTGCCAGCAGCCAAAGGGTGGGGAGGGACGGGGAGCTGTTTTTT
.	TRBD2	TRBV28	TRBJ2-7	CASTNPGGSAYEQYF	TGTGCCAGCACCAATCCGGGGGGTTCGGCCTACGAGCAGTACTTC
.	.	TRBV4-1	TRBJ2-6	CASSPSDSSSSGANVLTF	TGCGCCAGCAGCCCTTCGGACAGCAGCTCCTCTGGGGCCAACGTCCTGACTTTC
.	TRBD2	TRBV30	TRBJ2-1	CAWRGRAIYNEQFF	TGTGCCTGGAGAGGGAGGGCGATCTACAATGAGCAGTTCTTC
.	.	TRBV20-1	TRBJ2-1	CSANRGNEQFF	TGCAGTGCTAATAGGGGTAACGAGCAGTTCTTC
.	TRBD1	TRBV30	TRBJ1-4	CATPLGQSNEKLFF	TGTGCCACCCCCCTGGGACAGTCTAATGAAAAACTGTTTTTT
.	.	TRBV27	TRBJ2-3	CASSSVPDTQYF	TGTGCCAGCAGTTCAGTCCCAGATACGCAGTATTTT
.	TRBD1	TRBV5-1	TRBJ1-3	CASSFVGGQNSGNTIYF	TGCGCCAGCAGCTTTGTGGGGGGACAGAACTCTGGAAACACCATATATTTT
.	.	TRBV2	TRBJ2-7	CASKGDTAYEQYF	TGTGCCAGCAAGGGAGACACGGCCTACGAGCAGTACTTC
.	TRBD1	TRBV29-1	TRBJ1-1	CSVAGTGSEAFF	TGCAGCGTGGCCGGGACAGGAAGTGAAGCTTTCTTT
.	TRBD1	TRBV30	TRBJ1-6	CAWSLGQAAYSPLHF	TGTGCCTGGAGTTTAGGACAGGCAGCTTACTCACCCCTCCACTTT
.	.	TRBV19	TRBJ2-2	CASSIVATNTGELFF	TGTGCCAGTAGTATAGTGGCCACGAACACCGGGGAGCTGTTTTTT
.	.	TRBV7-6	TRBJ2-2	CASSLGQLSGTGELFF	TGTGCCAGCAGCTTAGGTCAGTTGAGCGGCACCGGGGAGCTGTTTTTT
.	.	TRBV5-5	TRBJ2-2	CASSFVRTGTGELFF	TGTGCCAGCAGCTTCGTGCGTACAGGGACCGGGGAGCTGTTTTTT